This is a list of T cell receptor beta chains from one sample in a study of cytomegalovirus exposure and HLA in healthy donors. Measured with immunoSEQ multiplex PCR; TCRdb has only the in-frame clones, and not every one. The table counts roughly 72,000 clones; 3% to 4% lies in the top ten. The sample comprised PBMCs. These receptors were collected from a man aged 18 to 29 in good health and CMV-seropositive. Both conserved end residues are part of each CDR3. Each record gives: V gene, D gene, J gene, CDR3 DNA, CDR3 protein. A D gene is named only where the DNA matches it firmly.

v_gene: TRBV5-1
d_gene: .
j_gene: TRBJ2-7
CDR3nt: TGCGCCAGCAGCGGAGAGTCCTACGAGCAGTACTTC
CDR3aa: CASSGESYEQYF

v_gene: TRBV28
d_gene: TRBD2
j_gene: TRBJ2-1
CDR3nt: TGTGCCAGCAGTTTAGCGGGAGGGCCGGGCAATGAGCAGTTCTTC
CDR3aa: CASSLAGGPGNEQFF

v_gene: TRBV5-6
d_gene: TRBD1
j_gene: TRBJ1-2
CDR3nt: TGTGCCAGCAGCGTCGCTCGGGACAGAGGGAACTATGGCTACACCTTC
CDR3aa: CASSVARDRGNYGYTF

v_gene: TRBV6-5
d_gene: .
j_gene: TRBJ2-1
CDR3nt: TGTGCCAGCAAACAGGCCTTTGAGCAGTTCTTC
CDR3aa: CASKQAFEQFF

v_gene: TRBV6-1
d_gene: TRBD2
j_gene: TRBJ2-5
CDR3nt: TGTGCCAGCAGTGAAGTAGCGGGGGACCAAGAGACCCAGTACTTC
CDR3aa: CASSEVAGDQETQYF

v_gene: TRBV11-2
d_gene: TRBD1
j_gene: TRBJ1-2
CDR3nt: TGTGCCAGCAGCTTCGTCCTACAGGGGGTGGTAGGCTACACCTTC
CDR3aa: CASSFVLQGVVGYTF

v_gene: TRBV4-1
d_gene: TRBD1
j_gene: TRBJ2-7
CDR3nt: TGCGCCAGCAGCCCCATTTCCGGAATTTCTCGACAGGGTAATATCTACGAGCAGTACTTC
CDR3aa: CASSPISGISRQGNIYEQYF

v_gene: TRBV28
d_gene: TRBD2
j_gene: TRBJ2-5
CDR3nt: TGTGCCAGCACCTGGGGGGTAGCGGGATCGGGAGAGACCCAGTACTTC
CDR3aa: CASTWGVAGSGETQYF

v_gene: TRBV13
d_gene: .
j_gene: TRBJ1-4
CDR3nt: TGTGCCAGCAGCTCTCGACAGCAAAGGGAAAAACTGTTTTTT
CDR3aa: CASSSRQQREKLFF

v_gene: TRBV9
d_gene: .
j_gene: TRBJ1-4
CDR3nt: TGTGCCAGCAGCGTAGGCCGGGAAAAACTGTTTTTT
CDR3aa: CASSVGREKLFF

v_gene: TRBV5-1
d_gene: .
j_gene: TRBJ1-2
CDR3nt: TGCGCCAGCAGCCCCGGCGGCTATGGCTACACCTTC
CDR3aa: CASSPGGYGYTF

v_gene: TRBV7-6
d_gene: TRBD2
j_gene: TRBJ2-1
CDR3nt: TGTGCCAGCAGCGGTCCGGGACTAGCAAGCGAGCAGTTCTTC
CDR3aa: CASSGPGLASEQFF

v_gene: TRBV28
d_gene: .
j_gene: TRBJ1-1
CDR3nt: TGTGCCAGCAGCGAGCCGAACACTGAAGCTTTCTTT
CDR3aa: CASSEPNTEAFF

v_gene: TRBV2
d_gene: TRBD2
j_gene: TRBJ2-4
CDR3nt: TGTGCCAGCGGACCATTAGCGGGAGGGGGAGACATTCAGTACTTC
CDR3aa: CASGPLAGGGDIQYF

v_gene: TRBV13
d_gene: .
j_gene: TRBJ1-1
CDR3nt: TGTGCCAGCAGCTCACGGCGGAGGATTGAAGCTTTCTTT
CDR3aa: CASSSRRRIEAFF

v_gene: TRBV7-8
d_gene: .
j_gene: TRBJ2-1
CDR3nt: TGTGCCAGCAGACCCCTCGTAGCGGAGCTATACAATGAGCAGTTCTTC
CDR3aa: CASRPLVAELYNEQFF

v_gene: TRBV6-5
d_gene: TRBD2
j_gene: TRBJ2-3
CDR3nt: TGTGCCAGCACCGTCACTAGCGGGAGGGTAGATACGCAGTATTTT
CDR3aa: CASTVTSGRVDTQYF

v_gene: TRBV2
d_gene: .
j_gene: TRBJ1-5
CDR3nt: TGTGCCAGCCTCGGACCGGGAGGTGGCAATCAGCCCCAGCATTTT
CDR3aa: CASLGPGGGNQPQHF

v_gene: TRBV28
d_gene: TRBD1
j_gene: TRBJ1-4
CDR3nt: TGTGCCAGCAGCCAAAGAACAGGGGGACGAGAAAAACTGTTTTTT
CDR3aa: CASSQRTGGREKLFF

v_gene: TRBV6-5
d_gene: TRBD1
j_gene: TRBJ1-2
CDR3nt: TGTGCCAGCAGTTACCAGAACGACAGGGCCTATGGCTACACCTTC
CDR3aa: CASSYQNDRAYGYTF

v_gene: TRBV28
d_gene: .
j_gene: TRBJ1-3
CDR3nt: TGTGCCAGCAGTTTATGGTCTTCCGGGAGATATGGAAACACCATATATTTT
CDR3aa: CASSLWSSGRYGNTIYF

v_gene: TRBV5-4
d_gene: TRBD1
j_gene: TRBJ1-2
CDR3nt: TGTGCCAGACCGCACCGGGACAGTTATGACTATGGCTACACCTTC
CDR3aa: CARPHRDSYDYGYTF

v_gene: TRBV18
d_gene: .
j_gene: TRBJ2-7
CDR3nt: TGTGCCAGCTCACCGGACGGGGACGAGCAGTACTTC
CDR3aa: CASSPDGDEQYF

v_gene: TRBV5-1
d_gene: TRBD1
j_gene: TRBJ2-7
CDR3nt: TGCGCCAGCAGCTTTACCGGGACAGGGCCCGACGAGCAGTACTTC
CDR3aa: CASSFTGTGPDEQYF

v_gene: TRBV6-1
d_gene: TRBD1
j_gene: TRBJ2-5
CDR3nt: TGTGCCAGCAGTGACGTCCCGGGACAGGGCGGAGAGACCCAGTACTTC
CDR3aa: CASSDVPGQGGETQYF

v_gene: TRBV5-1
d_gene: TRBD1
j_gene: TRBJ2-7
CDR3nt: TGCGCCAGCAGCTTCATGATTAAGGGGGCCTTCTACGAGCAGTACTTC
CDR3aa: CASSFMIKGAFYEQYF

v_gene: TRBV7-8
d_gene: .
j_gene: TRBJ1-2
CDR3nt: TGTGCCAGCAGCTTAGACAGTAACTATGGCTACACCTTC
CDR3aa: CASSLDSNYGYTF

v_gene: TRBV20-1
d_gene: .
j_gene: TRBJ2-3
CDR3nt: TGCAGTGCAGAACACACAGATACGCAGTATTTT
CDR3aa: CSAEHTDTQYF

v_gene: TRBV6-5
d_gene: .
j_gene: TRBJ1-1
CDR3nt: TGTGCCAGCAGTTCACCCGGGACATTAGAAGCTTTCTTT
CDR3aa: CASSSPGTLEAFF

v_gene: TRBV2
d_gene: TRBD1
j_gene: TRBJ1-2
CDR3nt: TGTGCCAGCAGTGAACAACAGGGGGCCTATGGCTACACCTTC
CDR3aa: CASSEQQGAYGYTF

v_gene: TRBV2
d_gene: .
j_gene: TRBJ2-7
CDR3nt: TGTGCCAGCAGTGATGGGTCAGGGGGGAGATCCTACGAGCAGTACTTC
CDR3aa: CASSDGSGGRSYEQYF

v_gene: TRBV6-1
d_gene: .
j_gene: TRBJ1-6
CDR3nt: TGTGCCAGCAGTGATGGCCGGGGGGTTTCACCCCTCCACTTT
CDR3aa: CASSDGRGVSPLHF

v_gene: TRBV30
d_gene: TRBD1
j_gene: TRBJ2-3
CDR3nt: TGTGCCTGGAGTCCCGGGACAGGGGGCACAGATACGCAGTATTTT
CDR3aa: CAWSPGTGGTDTQYF

v_gene: TRBV7-3
d_gene: TRBD1
j_gene: TRBJ1-2
CDR3nt: TGTGCCATCCTAACAACCGGACAGGTGGTAGACTATGGCTACACCTTC
CDR3aa: CAILTTGQVVDYGYTF

v_gene: TRBV5-1
d_gene: TRBD1
j_gene: TRBJ1-3
CDR3nt: TGCGCCAGCAGAAGACAGGGGGCTTTAAACACCATATATTTT
CDR3aa: CASRRQGALNTIYF

v_gene: TRBV28
d_gene: .
j_gene: TRBJ2-5
CDR3nt: TGTGCCAGCAGTTTCCCACAGGGAGGGATGGGAGAGACCCAGTACTTC
CDR3aa: CASSFPQGGMGETQYF

v_gene: TRBV9
d_gene: .
j_gene: TRBJ2-2
CDR3nt: TGTGCCAGCAGCCGCGGGCAGCCCTTCGGGGAGCTGTTTTTT
CDR3aa: CASSRGQPFGELFF

v_gene: TRBV9
d_gene: TRBD2
j_gene: TRBJ2-2
CDR3nt: TGTGCCAGCAGCCCCCGGGGGGGGCCCCACACCGGGGAGCTGTTTTTT
CDR3aa: CASSPRGGPHTGELFF

v_gene: TRBV5-1
d_gene: .
j_gene: TRBJ2-1
CDR3nt: TGCGCCAGCAGCTTTTCATTCAGAAATGAGCAGTTCTTC
CDR3aa: CASSFSFRNEQFF

v_gene: TRBV6-5
d_gene: TRBD1
j_gene: TRBJ1-1
CDR3nt: TGTGCCAGCAGTCCCCGGGACAGGAACACTGAAGCCTTCTTT
CDR3aa: CASSPRDRNTEAFF

v_gene: TRBV19
d_gene: TRBD2
j_gene: TRBJ2-1
CDR3nt: TGTGCCAGTAGCCCACTAGCGGGAGCCTACAATGAGCAGTTCTTC
CDR3aa: CASSPLAGAYNEQFF

v_gene: TRBV10-1
d_gene: .
j_gene: TRBJ1-2
CDR3nt: TGCGCCAGCAGTTCAGGGCGCAACTATGGCTACACCTTC
CDR3aa: CASSSGRNYGYTF

v_gene: TRBV29-1
d_gene: TRBD1
j_gene: TRBJ1-2
CDR3nt: TGCAGCGCAGGACAGGCGAAATATGGCTACACCTTC
CDR3aa: CSAGQAKYGYTF

v_gene: TRBV5-1
d_gene: TRBD2
j_gene: TRBJ2-5
CDR3nt: TGCGCCAGCAGCTCGACGGGCCAGCGGGGAATTGGGACCCAGTACTTC
CDR3aa: CASSSTGQRGIGTQYF

v_gene: TRBV5-1
d_gene: TRBD2
j_gene: TRBJ2-1
CDR3nt: TGCGCCAGCAGCTTGGTTCGGCTAGCGGGCAGCAATGAGCAGTTCTTC
CDR3aa: CASSLVRLAGSNEQFF

v_gene: TRBV11-3
d_gene: .
j_gene: TRBJ2-1
CDR3nt: TGTGCCAGCAGCACCTGGACAGACTACAATGAGCAGTTCTTC
CDR3aa: CASSTWTDYNEQFF

v_gene: TRBV7-2
d_gene: .
j_gene: TRBJ1-2
CDR3nt: TGTGCCAGCAGCTTAGGGACAGTCCCCTATGGCTACACCTTC
CDR3aa: CASSLGTVPYGYTF

v_gene: TRBV4-2
d_gene: .
j_gene: TRBJ1-2
CDR3nt: TGTGCCAGCAGCCCCCCTAGGCAGGGGACCCCCTATGGCTACACCTTC
CDR3aa: CASSPPRQGTPYGYTF

v_gene: TRBV7-9
d_gene: .
j_gene: TRBJ2-7
CDR3nt: TGTGCCAGCAGCCCACGACAACCATCCTACGAGCAGTACTTC
CDR3aa: CASSPRQPSYEQYF

v_gene: TRBV6-1
d_gene: .
j_gene: TRBJ1-1
CDR3nt: TGTGCCAGCAGTCTGACGACGCGCGGCACTGAAGCTTTCTTT
CDR3aa: CASSLTTRGTEAFF

v_gene: TRBV29-1
d_gene: TRBD1
j_gene: TRBJ1-2
CDR3nt: TGCAGCGTTTTCCTCCGCGTGCAGGGGGTATTAGGAGGCTACACCTTC
CDR3aa: CSVFLRVQGVLGGYTF

v_gene: TRBV7-8
d_gene: .
j_gene: TRBJ1-1
CDR3nt: TGTGCCAGCAGCTTAGGGGGGGGGCCCTGGAATAAGGAAGCTTTCTTT
CDR3aa: CASSLGGGPWNKEAFF

v_gene: TRBV11-2
d_gene: .
j_gene: TRBJ1-5
CDR3nt: TGTGCCAGCAGCCAAAAGGGGATGGGGCGTTGGGGCAATCAGCCCCAGCATTTT
CDR3aa: CASSQKGMGRWGNQPQHF

v_gene: TRBV14
d_gene: .
j_gene: TRBJ2-7
CDR3nt: TGTGCCAGCAGCCCCAGTGCCCTCGAGCAGTACTTC
CDR3aa: CASSPSALEQYF